This T cell receptor (beta chain) was documented in a study of tumor-infiltrating lymphocytes in primary liver carcinoma. The CDR3 contains 16 residues. The germline CDR1 and CDR2 sequences are MNHNS and SASEGT. Overall study findings and caveats: Only about 8-25% of top clones spanned all five tumor regions. Relative to tumor region pairs, the tumor-adjacent and tumor-blood pairs showed overlap that was lower.

Production of TCR beta cDNA used 500 ng total RNA together with a constant-region primer. Generation of the TCR beta libraries relied on three nested multiplex PCR rounds using slightly modified ARM-PCR. The two initial PCR rounds, ten to eleven cycles each, used TRBV1-TRBV30 forward and C-beta reverse primers. TCRdb redid the calling of the multiplex PCR reads with MiXCR, one entry per CDR3 protein. The sample lists some 190,000 distinct CDR3 sequences; around four fifths were seen once. Co-extraction yielded RNA and DNA from around 18-30 mg of unsorted bulk tissue. As for this clonotype: No antigen is known for it. At one boundary the junction diverges from the germline segment, which might be a read error.

The rearrangement uses TRBV6-1 and TRBJ1-1; D perhaps matches TRBD1 (5 bases). Material for sequencing was tumor tissue from primary liver carcinoma. The sequence was collected from a man in his forties or fifties with primary liver carcinoma and hepatitis B virus infection. CDR3 sequence: CASSAIRPGRGTEAFF. Here the CDR3 DNA reads TGTGCCAGTAGTGCGATTCGACCGGGACGGGGCACTGAAGCTTTCTTT.